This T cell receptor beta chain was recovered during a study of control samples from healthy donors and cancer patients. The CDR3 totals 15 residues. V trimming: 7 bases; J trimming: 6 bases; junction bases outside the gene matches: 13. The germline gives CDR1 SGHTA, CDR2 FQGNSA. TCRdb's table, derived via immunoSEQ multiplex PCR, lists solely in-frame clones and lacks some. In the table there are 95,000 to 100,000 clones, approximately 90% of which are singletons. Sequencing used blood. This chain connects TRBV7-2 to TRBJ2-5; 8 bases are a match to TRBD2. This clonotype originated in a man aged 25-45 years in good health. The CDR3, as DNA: TGTGCCAGCACCTCTCCGCCAGCGGGAGCGAAGACCCAGTACTTC. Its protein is CASTSPPAGAKTQYF.